Listed below are T cell receptor beta chains from one sample, sequenced in a study of cytomegalovirus exposure and HLA in healthy donors. Sequencing was performed with immunoSEQ multiplex PCR; in TCRdb, only in-frame clones are kept and a portion is missing. The table lists approximately 110,000 clones, around 80% of them singletons, with around 6.9% in the top ten. The specimen sequenced was PBMCs. Receptors originate from a man in his thirties or forties in good health and CMV-seropositive. CDR3s include the opening cysteine and the closing phenylalanine or tryptophan. Fields, in order: D gene, V gene, J gene, clone size, CDR3 protein, CDR3 DNA. The D gene is left open where the match is weak. Clone size appears in some rows only: once, few, many, or a class for an expanded clone.

TRBD1	TRBV6-6	TRBJ1-2	once	CASSYDRESGGYTF	TGTGCCAGCAGTTACGACAGGGAATCGGGGGGCTACACCTTC
NA	TRBV4-1	TRBJ2-7	NA	CASSQGISTAYEQYF	TGCGCCAGCAGCCAGGGCATCTCGACAGCCTACGAGCAGTACTTC
TRBD1	TRBV11-2	TRBJ2-7	NA	CASSLRQGYEQYF	TGTGCCAGCAGCCTCCGACAGGGCTACGAGCAGTACTTC
TRBD1	TRBV19	TRBJ1-2	NA	CATGQATYGYTF	TGTGCCACCGGACAGGCGACCTATGGCTACACCTTC
TRBD2	TRBV28	TRBJ2-7	NA	CASSTRSGYGPAYEQYF	TGTGCCAGCAGTACCCGTAGCGGGTACGGTCCCGCCTACGAGCAGTACTTC
TRBD1	TRBV5-1	TRBJ1-4	NA	CASSSGQGVLEKLFF	TGCGCCAGCAGCTCCGGACAGGGGGTATTAGAAAAACTGTTTTTT
TRBD1	TRBV30	TRBJ1-2	NA	CAHLQGAEGYTF	TGTGCCCACCTTCAGGGGGCGGAGGGCTACACCTTC
TRBD1	TRBV19	TRBJ2-2	NA	CASSTLGGKSGELFF	TGTGCCAGTAGTACCTTAGGGGGCAAATCTGGGGAGCTGTTTTTT
TRBD2	TRBV7-3	TRBJ2-7	NA	CASSLSGGGTYEQYF	TGTGCCAGCAGCTTATCGGGCGGGGGGACCTACGAGCAGTACTTC
TRBD1	TRBV28	TRBJ1-1	NA	CASSLPGTGATEAFF	TGTGCCAGCAGTCTACCCGGGACAGGGGCCACTGAAGCTTTCTTT
NA	TRBV2	TRBJ1-1	few	CARFRDFTEAFF	TGTGCCAGGTTCAGGGACTTCACTGAAGCTTTCTTT
NA	TRBV7-5	TRBJ2-1	once	CVRSLAYIKRTGDYNEQFF	TGTGTCAGAAGCTTAGCGTACATTAAGCGCACAGGGGACTACAATGAGCAGTTCTTC
TRBD1	TRBV18	TRBJ1-2	NA	CASSTGVTYGYTF	TGTGCCAGCTCAACAGGGGTGACCTATGGCTACACCTTC
NA	TRBV19	TRBJ1-4	NA	CASSPYRATNEKLFF	TGTGCCAGTAGTCCATACAGGGCAACTAATGAAAAACTGTTTTTT
NA	TRBV5-1	TRBJ2-2	NA	CARETGDPGELFF	TGCGCCAGAGAGACAGGAGACCCCGGGGAGCTGTTTTTT
TRBD1	TRBV5-1	TRBJ2-5	NA	CASSLSGTEETQYF	TGCGCCAGCAGCTTGTCCGGGACAGAAGAGACCCAGTACTTC
NA	TRBV27	TRBJ2-2	few	CASRTGQNTGELFF	TGTGCCAGCAGAACGGGACAGAACACCGGGGAGCTGTTTTTT
TRBD1	TRBV2	TRBJ1-1	few	CASSAQGIPEAFF	TGTGCCAGCAGTGCACAGGGGATCCCTGAAGCTTTCTTT
NA	TRBV10-2	TRBJ2-1	NA	CASSVHSPLNEQFF	TGCGCCAGCAGTGTACATTCCCCCCTCAATGAGCAGTTCTTC
NA	TRBV5-5	TRBJ1-4	NA	CASSLAVGPNEKLFF	TGTGCCAGCAGCTTGGCCGTGGGGCCTAATGAAAAACTGTTTTTT
TRBD1	TRBV29-1	TRBJ2-1	few	CAGVGTAFNEQFF	TGCGCCGGGGTAGGGACAGCCTTTAATGAGCAGTTCTTC
NA	TRBV5-1	TRBJ2-7	NA	CASSPRPARSYEQYF	TGCGCCAGCAGCCCCCGGCCAGCAAGGAGCTACGAGCAGTACTTC
TRBD2	TRBV19	TRBJ2-5	NA	CASSTYSLAGVQETQYF	TGTGCCAGTAGTACGTATTCGCTAGCGGGGGTACAAGAGACCCAGTACTTC
NA	TRBV19	TRBJ1-1	NA	CASSIGQNTEAFF	TGCGCCAGTAGTATAGGGCAGAACACTGAAGCTTTCTTT
NA	TRBV18	TRBJ2-5	NA	CASSGPGRETEETQYF	TGTGCCAGCTCAGGCCCTGGACGGGAAACGGAGGAGACCCAGTACTTC
NA	TRBV5-5	TRBJ1-3	NA	CASSIPDSGNTIYF	TGTGCCAGCAGCATTCCAGACTCTGGAAACACCATATATTTT
NA	TRBV5-6	TRBJ2-5	few	CASSLEVRGETQYF	TGTGCCAGCAGCTTAGAAGTGCGGGGAGAGACCCAGTACTTC
NA	TRBV6-1	TRBJ1-6	NA	CASSENTGSPLHF	TGTGCCAGCAGTGAGAACACAGGGTCACCCCTCCACTTT
TRBD1	TRBV2	TRBJ1-2	NA	CASAPTGEVLEGYTF	TGTGCCAGCGCCCCGACAGGGGAGGTTTTAGAGGGCTACACCTTC
TRBD1	TRBV5-4	TRBJ1-6	NA	CASSWGTASSYNSPLHF	TGTGCCAGCAGCTGGGGGACAGCGAGCTCCTATAATTCACCCCTCCACTTT
TRBD2	TRBV19	TRBJ2-7	NA	CASSMLAGANYEQYF	TGTGCCAGTAGTATGTTAGCGGGGGCGAACTACGAGCAGTACTTC
TRBD1	TRBV6-1	TRBJ2-2	once	CASSLDRGTGELFF	TGTGCCAGCAGTCTCGACAGGGGAACTGGGGAGCTGTTTTTT
TRBD1	TRBV5-1	TRBJ1-1	NA	CASSAGQGDTEAFF	TGCGCCAGCAGCGCGGGACAGGGGGACACTGAAGCTTTCTTT
NA	TRBV6-1	TRBJ1-4	NA	CASSERHRALATNEKLFF	TGTGCCAGCAGTGAACGACACAGGGCCCTTGCAACTAATGAAAAACTGTTTTTT
NA	TRBV7-9	TRBJ1-5	few	CASSAGGNQPQHF	TGTGCCAGCAGTGCCGGGGGCAATCAGCCCCAGCATTTT
TRBD1	TRBV29-1	TRBJ1-1	NA	CSVARQGAEAFF	TGCAGCGTTGCTCGACAGGGGGCAGAAGCTTTCTTT
TRBD2	TRBV9	TRBJ2-7	NA	CASSVSSGAYEQYF	TGTGCCAGCAGCGTGTCTAGCGGGGCCTACGAGCAGTACTTC
NA	TRBV11-2	TRBJ2-1	few	CASQRGTTYNEQFF	TGTGCCAGCCAGAGGGGGACCACCTACAATGAGCAGTTCTTC
TRBD1	TRBV5-1	TRBJ1-1	NA	CASTDRVGTEAFF	TGCGCCAGTACTGACAGGGTGGGCACTGAAGCTTTCTTT
TRBD1	TRBV18	TRBJ1-2	NA	CASSPLTGGEIYGYTF	TGTGCCAGCTCACCCCTAACAGGGGGCGAAATATATGGCTACACCTTC
NA	TRBV4-1	TRBJ2-7	NA	CASSQRTGGEQYF	TGCGCCAGCAGCCAAAGAACGGGTGGCGAGCAGTACTTC
NA	TRBV2	TRBJ2-2	NA	CASNPTANTGELFF	TGTGCCAGCAACCCTACGGCGAACACCGGGGAGCTGTTTTTT
TRBD1	TRBV14	TRBJ2-3	NA	CASSQALQGKDTQYF	TGTGCCAGCAGCCAAGCTCTACAGGGGAAAGATACGCAGTATTTT
NA	TRBV7-8	TRBJ1-1	NA	CASSLREGNTEAFF	TGTGCCAGCAGCTTACGGGAGGGGAACACTGAAGCTTTCTTT
TRBD2	TRBV18	TRBJ2-7	NA	CASSPWASGTYEQYF	TGTGCCAGCTCACCATGGGCTAGCGGAACCTACGAGCAGTACTTC
TRBD1	TRBV27	TRBJ2-7	NA	CASRSSGTAGSYEQYF	TGTGCCAGCCGCTCTTCCGGGACAGCCGGCTCCTACGAGCAGTACTTC
NA	TRBV28	TRBJ1-3	few	CASSFAGVAGNTIYF	TGTGCCAGCAGTTTCGCGGGGGTCGCTGGAAACACCATATATTTT
NA	TRBV7-8	TRBJ2-5	NA	CASSLAPRQETQYF	TGTGCCAGCAGCTTAGCCCCCCGGCAAGAGACCCAGTACTTC
NA	TRBV14	TRBJ2-6	NA	CASSQESFRVSGANVLTF	TGTGCCAGCAGCCAAGAGAGCTTCAGGGTTTCTGGGGCCAACGTCCTGACTTTC
NA	TRBV5-1	TRBJ1-5	NA	CASSEGSNQPQHF	TGCGCCAGCTCGGAGGGGAGCAATCAGCCCCAGCATTTT
NA	TRBV30	TRBJ1-3	NA	CAWSTNSGNTIYF	TGTGCCTGGAGTACTAACTCTGGAAACACCATATATTTT
TRBD1	TRBV15	TRBJ2-5	NA	CATSRTGASRETQYF	TGTGCCACCAGCAGAACAGGGGCGTCTCGGGAGACCCAGTACTTC
NA	TRBV14	TRBJ2-7	NA	CASSQDGFYEQYF	TGTGCCAGCAGCCAAGACGGTTTCTACGAGCAGTACTTC
NA	TRBV13	TRBJ2-7	few	CASSLSIGFTYEQYF	TGTGCCAGCAGCTTATCTATCGGGTTTACCTACGAGCAGTACTTC